What follows is one T cell receptor (beta chain) and its context. Its antigen is not identified. The CDR3 extends over 15 amino acids. The germline gives CDR1 WSHSY, CDR2 SAAADI. Trimming took off 6 bases at V and 6 bases at J, with 20 bases between the two ends. These data come from a study of radiotherapy plus CTLA-4 blockade in lung cancer. Study observations and caveats: There was expansion of tumor-derived TCR clones in blood after radiotherapy plus ipilimumab.

The protocol was immunoSEQ multiplex PCR, while the TCRdb copy is restricted to in-frame clones and leaves out a portion. This sample has about 45,000 clones, with 63% found just once. Here the sequenced sample was peripheral blood, taken from a patient treated with radiotherapy plus ipilimumab. J is TRBJ1-1 and V is TRBV10-2; D perhaps matches TRBD1 (5 bases). The receptor was derived from a human donor with non-small cell lung cancer who had a partial response to radiotherapy plus ipilimumab. The CDR3 protein is CASRTAGQTRAEAFF. In DNA form, the CDR3 reads TGCGCCAGCAGAACGGCAGGACAAACACGGGCTGAAGCTTTCTTT.